There are many counts of the clone carrying this T cell receptor beta chain. The antigen is not known. Ophthalmopathy patients showed a Clinical Activity Score of at least 3, NOSPECS grade of at least 4 and duration under 3 months. Used for diagnoses were clinical symptoms, serum thyroxine and TRAb, thyroid ultrasound and orbital computed tomography. This sample is part of a study of T cells in Graves' hyperthyroidism and ophthalmopathy. Study-wide context: Pretreatment peripheral blood was obtained at initial diagnosis.

Study-level findings and limits: Stable hyperthyroidism and ophthalmopathy were separated using 13 V-J signatures.

Germline V CDR1 and CDR2: SGHRS, YFSETQ. There are 15 residues in the CDR3. Trimming shortened V by 0 bases and J by 3 bases, and 10 bases separated the two germline ends. Researchers took RNA transcripts and amplified the TCR beta CDR3 regions from them. The TCR CDR3 was amplified in a first-round RT-PCR using the HTBI primer set. MiXCR was run by TCRdb on the multiplex PCR reads, yielding one entry per CDR3 protein. Seen here are over 450,000 distinct CDR3 sequences, approximately 17% observed once, and the top ten hold roughly a sixth. This TCR was recovered from a woman under 30 with Graves' ophthalmopathy. Sequencing was carried out using blood. This chain connects TRBV5-1 to TRBJ1-5; D might be TRBD1 (6 bases). The CDR3 region is CASSLEGGPNQPQHF. The CDR3 bases are TGCGCCAGCAGCTTGGAGGGGGGACCCAATCAGCCCCAGCATTTT.